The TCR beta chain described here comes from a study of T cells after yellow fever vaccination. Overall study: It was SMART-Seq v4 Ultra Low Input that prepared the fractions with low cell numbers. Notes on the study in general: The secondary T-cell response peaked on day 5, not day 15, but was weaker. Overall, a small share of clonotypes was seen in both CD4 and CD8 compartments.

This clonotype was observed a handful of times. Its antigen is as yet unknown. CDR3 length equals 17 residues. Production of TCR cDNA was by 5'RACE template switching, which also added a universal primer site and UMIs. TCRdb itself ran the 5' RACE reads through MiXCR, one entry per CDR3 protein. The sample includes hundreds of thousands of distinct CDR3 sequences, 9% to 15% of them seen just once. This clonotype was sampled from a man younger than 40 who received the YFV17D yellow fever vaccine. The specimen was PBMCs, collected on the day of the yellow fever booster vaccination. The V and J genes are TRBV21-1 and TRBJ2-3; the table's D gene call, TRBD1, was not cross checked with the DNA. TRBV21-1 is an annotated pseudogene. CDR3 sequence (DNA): TGTGCCACCAAGGGGGGCGGAAGGGACTCGGTCACAGATACGCAGTATTTT. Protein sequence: CATKGGGRDSVTDTQYF.